These 20 T cell receptor beta chains came from one sample sequenced in a study of type 1 and type 2 diabetes patients. Genomic DNA was the PCR template. The TCR beta CDR3 region was amplified using 30 forward and 13 reverse primers. MiXCR was run by TCRdb on the multiplex PCR reads, yielding one entry per CDR3 protein. The sample consists of fewer than 300,000 distinct CDR3 sequences, around 50% of them appearing once. Sample: peripheral blood mononuclear cells (PBMCs). The receptors here all came from a man between 18 and 35 years old with type 2 diabetes.

The J gene is TRBJ2-7, the V gene TRBV13; TRBD2 agrees at 12 bases. CDR1 PRHDT and CDR2 FYEKMQ come from the germline V gene (reference sequence). This CDR3 comprises 16 residues. V lost 5 bases, J lost 9 bases, and 14 bases stayed unmatched. Written as DNA, the CDR3 is TGTGCCAGCAGCGGTCGGACTAGCGGGACTCCCCCGGGGCAGTACTTC. It encodes CASSGRTSGTPPGQYF.

The rearrangement links TRBV11-1 to TRBJ2-3; 8 nucleotides line up with TRBD1. Germline V gene sequence: CDR1 SGHAT, CDR2 FQDESV (reference sequence). The CDR3 has 14 amino acids. J was trimmed by 4 bases and V by 7 bases; bases with no gene match: 7. Written as DNA, the CDR3 is TGTGCCAGCATCAAGGACAGGGCATCAGATACGCAGTATTTT. This codes for CASIKDRASDTQYF.

This sequence joins TRBV19 and TRBJ2-3; the D is unclear. V shed 10 bases and J shed 4 bases, with 15 bases lying between them. Germline V gives CDR1 LNHDA, CDR2 SQIVND (reference sequence). CDR3 size: 13 residues. CDR3 residues: CATSETWADTQYF. The CDR3 DNA sequence: TGTGCCACCAGTGAGACTTGGGCAGATACGCAGTATTTT.

The J gene is TRBJ2-2, the V gene TRBV19, with 11 bases identical to TRBD1. V shed 5 bases, J shed 6 bases, and the junction held 5 bases outside the gene matches. The CDR3 is 15 amino acids. CDR1 and CDR2 (germline): LNHDA, SQIVND (reference sequence). The CDR3 region has the DNA TGTGCCAGTAGTGCCGCGGACAGGGGGCCCGGGGAGCTGTTTTTT. The encoded protein is CASSAADRGPGELFF.

CDR3 protein: CASMTASSYQETQYF. The CDR3 coding sequence is TGTGCCAGCATGACCGCGTCTTCGTACCAAGAGACCCAGTACTTC. The rearrangement links TRBV7-9 to TRBJ2-5; unclear D gene. The CDR3 contains 15 residues. Trimming pared 7 bases from V and 0 bases from J, leaving 15 bases between. Germline CDR1 SEHNR, CDR2 FQNEAQ (reference sequence).

This clonotype was observed a few times. The V and J genes are TRBV14 and TRBJ2-2; 10 bases are shared with TRBD1. V gave up 3 bases and J gave up 4 bases; unmatched junction bases: 8. The CDR3 contains 17 residues. CDR1 is SGHDN, CDR2 FVKESK, per germline. CDR3 in DNA: TGTGCCAGCAGCCACCCGACAGGGGGCGGAAGCACCGGGGAGCTGTTTTTT. Residues: CASSHPTGGGSTGELFF.

This clonotype was seen only a few times. The chain has TRBV24-1 and TRBJ2-2, with D hard to call. The CDR3 has 15 amino acids. Trimming took off 0 bases at V and 3 bases at J, with 7 bases between the two ends. CDR1 is KGHDR, CDR2 SFDVKD, per germline. The CDR3 DNA reads as TGTGCCACCAGTGATTTGGTCGGACACACCGGGGAGCTGTTTTTT. Protein: CATSDLVGHTGELFF.

A remark on this clonotype: At one end the junction does not follow the germline gene, possibly because of a read error. The chain carries TRBV2 and TRBJ2-7; 8 bases align to TRBD2. CDR3 length: 14 residues. Germline assignment: CDR1 SNHLY and CDR2 FYNNEI. The CDR3, as DNA: TGTGCCAGCAGTGAAGCCGGGAGGGGCTACAAGCAGTACTTC. Translating it yields CASSEAGRGYKQYF. The variable domain in full, with the rest retrieved from reference TRBV2 and TRBJ2-7, is EPEVTQTPSHQVTQMGQEVILRCVPISNHLYFYWYRQILGQKVEFLVSFYNNEISEKSEIFDDQFSVERPDGSNFTLKIRSTKLEDSAMYFCASSEAGRGYKQYFGPGTRLTVT.

This clonotype was found a few times. The CDR3 sequence is CASRERGPVGVGYTF. In DNA, the CDR3 is TGTGCCAGTAGGGAGAGGGGACCTGTTGGTGTTGGCTACACCTTC. V usage is TRBV19 and J usage is TRBJ1-2; weak D call: TRBD1 (5 bases). Germline V lookup: CDR1 LNHDA, CDR2 SQIVND (reference sequence). CDR3 size: 15 residues. V lost 6 bases and J 7 bases, leaving 21 bases between the germline ends.

A few counts support this clonotype. The J gene is TRBJ2-3, the V gene TRBV4-3; D is perhaps TRBD2 (7 bases). The germline gives CDR1 LGHNA, CDR2 YSLEER. Trimming cost V 0 bases and J 8 bases, with 15 bases left between them. This CDR3 contains 15 residues. In DNA form, the CDR3 reads TGCGCCAGCAGCCAAGACCGGGGGGCTACGGGTACGCAGTATTTT. The encoded protein is CASSQDRGATGTQYF.

In DNA, the CDR3 is TGTGCCAGCAGCCCGCTGACAGGGGCCGCGCCTTTCTCTGAAGCTTTCTTT. Encoded protein: CASSPLTGAAPFSEAFF. The J gene is TRBJ1-1, the V gene TRBV11-2, with 8 bases identical to TRBD1. This CDR3 comprises 17 residues. Germline values: CDR1 SGHAT, CDR2 FQNNGV. V shed 5 bases and J 6 bases; nucleotides not matched to a gene: 17.

This clonotype showed up just a few times. The J gene is TRBJ2-3, the V gene TRBV2; a weak D match, TRBD1 (6 bases). V was shortened by 11 bases and J by 0 bases, with 18 bases between the two germline ends. Germline CDR1 is SNHLY and CDR2 is FYNNEI. The length of the CDR3 is 15 residues. CDR3 coding DNA: TGTGCCTTGCGACCGCTGAGGGGGAGCACAGATACGCAGTATTTT. Protein sequence: CALRPLRGSTDTQYF.

This sequence joins TRBV15 and TRBJ2-5; D perhaps matches TRBD1 (6 bases). Germline CDR1 and CDR2: LNHNV and YYDKDF (reference sequence). With 2 bases removed from V and 5 bases from J, the gap between germline ends came to 12 bases. The CDR3 consists of 14 residues. CDR3 in amino acids: CATSRLGAGETQYF. CDR3 DNA: TGTGCCACCAGCAGATTGGGGGCTGGGGAGACCCAGTACTTC.

This clonotype was counted between two and nine times. The chain joins TRBV15 to TRBJ1-6, with D tentatively TRBD1 (5 bases). The CDR3 has 16 amino acids. Germline CDR1 reads LNHNV; CDR2 reads YYDKDF (reference sequence). V lost 1 base and J 8 bases, leaving 15 bases between the germline ends. CDR3 sequence reads: CATSRGGGEGDSPLHF. CDR3 in DNA: TGTGCCACCAGCAGAGGAGGCGGGGAAGGGGATTCACCCCTCCACTTT.

CDR3: CASRFRGTEAFF. CDR3 DNA: TGTGCCAGCAGATTCAGGGGTACTGAAGCTTTCTTT. The chain employs TRBV28 and TRBJ1-1; D may be TRBD1 (6 bases). Trimming left V 6 bases short and J 5 bases short, with 10 bases between. CDR1 and CDR2 from the germline V gene are MDHEN and SYDVKM. The CDR3 contains 12 residues.

The chain uses TRBV29-1 and TRBJ2-6, with D unresolved. Deletions cut 4 bases from V and 0 bases from J, with 7 bases between. The germline V gene has CDR1 SQVTM and CDR2 ANQGSEA. The CDR3 is 14 residues long. The CDR3 DNA follows: TGCAGCGTTGCAGGTGGCTCTGGGGCCAACGTCCTGACTTTC. Translating it yields CSVAGGSGANVLTF. The full variable domain, its missing parts supplied by reference TRBV29-1 and TRBJ2-6, is SAVISQKPSRDICQRGTSLTIQCQVDSQVTMMFWYRQQPGQSLTLIATANQGSEATYESGFVIDKFPISRPNLTFSTLTVSNMSPEDSSIYLCSVAGGSGANVLTFGAGSRLTVL.

The chain recombines TRBV20-1 with TRBJ2-3; no definite D call. Trimming removed 3 bases at V and 7 bases at J, with 5 bases between. This CDR3 has 10 residues. Germline values: CDR1 DFQATT, CDR2 SNEGSKA (reference sequence). The CDR3 loop reads CSASLYTQYF. Written as DNA, the CDR3 is TGCAGTGCTAGCCTCTATACGCAGTATTTT.

This chain uses TRBV29-1 with TRBJ1-3; D is unresolved. Germline V gives CDR1 SQVTM, CDR2 ANQGSEA. The CDR3 sequence is 15 residues long. Between the trimmed V and J ends, which lost 3 bases and 7 bases, there was a span of 19 bases. The CDR3 loop is CSVEREGSPENTIYF. As DNA, the CDR3 is TGCAGCGTTGAGAGAGAAGGAAGTCCAGAGAACACCATATATTTT. Full variable domain (missing parts from reference TRBV29-1 and TRBJ1-3): SAVISQKPSRDICQRGTSLTIQCQVDSQVTMMFWYRQQPGQSLTLIATANQGSEATYESGFVIDKFPISRPNLTFSTLTVSNMSPEDSSIYLCSVEREGSPENTIYFGEGSWLTVV.

This clonotype was seen only a few times. In DNA, the CDR3 is TGTGCCAGCCGCCCCCCTAGGGCAGGCGAAAAACTGTTTTTT. It specifies CASRPPRAGEKLFF. The chain links TRBV25-1 to TRBJ1-4; no reliable D call. The V gene's germline CDR1 is MGHDK and CDR2 SYGVNS. The CDR3 is made up of 14 amino acids. Between the trimmed V and J ends, which lost 8 bases and 8 bases, there was a span of 18 bases.

The gene calls are TRBV7-2 and TRBJ2-5; the match to TRBD2 covers 8 bases. The J call is in doubt because the DNA end fits TRBJ2-1 better. The CDR3 runs 15 residues. CDR1 and CDR2 (germline): SGHTA, FQGNSA. For the CDR3, the DNA is TGTGCCAGCAGCTTAATGTCCGGGGGGGTCGATGAGCAGTTCTTC. Translation: CASSLMSGGVDEQFF.